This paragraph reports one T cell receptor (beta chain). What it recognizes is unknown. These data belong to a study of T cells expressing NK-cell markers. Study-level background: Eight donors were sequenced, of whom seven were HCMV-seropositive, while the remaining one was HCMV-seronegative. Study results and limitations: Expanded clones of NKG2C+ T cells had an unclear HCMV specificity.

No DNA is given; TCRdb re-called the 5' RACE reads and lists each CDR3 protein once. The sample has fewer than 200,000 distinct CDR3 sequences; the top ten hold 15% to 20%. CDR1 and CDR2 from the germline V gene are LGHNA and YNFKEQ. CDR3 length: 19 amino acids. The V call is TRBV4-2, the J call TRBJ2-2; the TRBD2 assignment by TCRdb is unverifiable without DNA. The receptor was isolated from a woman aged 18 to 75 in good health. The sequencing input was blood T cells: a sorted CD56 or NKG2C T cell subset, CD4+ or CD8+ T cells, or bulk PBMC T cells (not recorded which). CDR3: CASSLQGLAGMTNTGELFF.